Listed below are T cell receptor beta chains from one sample, sequenced in a study of control samples from healthy donors and cancer patients. Only in-frame clones appear in the TCRdb table, and some are missing; sequencing was by immunoSEQ multiplex PCR. Among just over 150,000 clones listed, about 90% were seen once. Sequenced input: blood. The receptors stem from a man aged 25-40 years in good health. The CDR3 runs from the conserved cysteine through the conserved F or W. A D gene is named only where the DNA matches it firmly. Size values are once, few and many counts, or a class for expanded clones, and some rows have none.

NA	TRBV13	TRBD2	TRBJ2-5	TGTGCCAGCAGCCCTAGCGGGAGGTCCCAAGAGACCCAGTACTTC	CASSPSGRSQETQYF
NA	TRBV25-1	NA	TRBJ2-6	TGTGCCAGCTCGCTCTCTGGGGCCAACGTCCTGACTTTC	CASSLSGANVLTF
once	TRBV4-3	NA	TRBJ1-3	TGCGCCAGCAGCCAAGGTACGGGACAAACTGGAAACACCATATATTTT	CASSQGTGQTGNTIYF
NA	TRBV7-2	NA	TRBJ1-1	TGTGCCAGCAGCTTAGCTCGGGCACTTAGGAACACTGAAGCTTTCTTT	CASSLARALRNTEAFF
NA	TRBV24-1	NA	TRBJ2-5	TGTGCCACCAGTGATTTGACGTCAGTCGGGACCCAGTACTTC	CATSDLTSVGTQYF
NA	TRBV7-9	NA	TRBJ1-6	TGTGCCAGCAGCTCGGGGGACTTTTCCCCCCTCCACTTT	CASSSGDFSPLHF
once	TRBV11-2	NA	TRBJ2-2	TGTGCCAGCAGCCCCCAGGCCCCCGGGGAGCTGTTTTTT	CASSPQAPGELFF
NA	TRBV6-2/TRBV6-3	NA	TRBJ2-3	TGTGCCAGCAGTTACAGTTCAGTTCGCACAGATACGCAGTATTTT	CASSYSSVRTDTQYF
NA	TRBV19	NA	TRBJ1-5	TGTGCCAGTAGCAAGCCTCGTAACAATCAGCCCCAGCATTTT	CASSKPRNNQPQHF
NA	TRBV10-3	NA	TRBJ2-7	TGTGCCATCGAATGGGGGGAGAAGGGCGAGCAGTACTTC	CAIEWGEKGEQYF